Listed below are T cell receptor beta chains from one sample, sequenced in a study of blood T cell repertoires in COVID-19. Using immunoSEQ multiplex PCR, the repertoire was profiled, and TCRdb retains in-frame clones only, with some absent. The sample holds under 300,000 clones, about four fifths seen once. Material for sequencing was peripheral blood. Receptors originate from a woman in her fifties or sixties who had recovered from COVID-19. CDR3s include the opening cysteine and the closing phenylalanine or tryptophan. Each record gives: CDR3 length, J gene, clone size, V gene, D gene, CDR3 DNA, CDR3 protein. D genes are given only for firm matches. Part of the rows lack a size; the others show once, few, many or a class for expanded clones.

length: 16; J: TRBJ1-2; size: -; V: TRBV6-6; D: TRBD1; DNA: TGTGCCAGCAGCACCCTCCCACAGGGGGCTAACTATGGCTACACCTTC; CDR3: CASSTLPQGANYGYTF
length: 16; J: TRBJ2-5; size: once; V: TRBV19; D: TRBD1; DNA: TGTGCCAGTAGTGCCCCCCGTGGTGACAGGGGGGAGACCCAGTACTTC; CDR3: CASSAPRGDRGETQYF
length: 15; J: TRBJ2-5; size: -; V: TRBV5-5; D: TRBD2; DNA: TGTGCCAGCAGCCCCGCGACTAGCGGGAGCGAGACCCAGTACTTC; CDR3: CASSPATSGSETQYF
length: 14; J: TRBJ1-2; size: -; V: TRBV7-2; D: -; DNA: TGTGCCACCTTACGAATTGAGGGCGCTTATGGCTACACCTTC; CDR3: CATLRIEGAYGYTF
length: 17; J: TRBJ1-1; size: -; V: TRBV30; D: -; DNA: TGTGCCTGGAGTGTCCCCCAAGGAGGACCTCTGAACACTGAAGCTTTCTTT; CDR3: CAWSVPQGGPLNTEAFF
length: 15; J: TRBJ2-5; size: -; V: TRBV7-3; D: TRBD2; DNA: TGTGCCAGCAGCCGGATAGCGGGAGGGCCGGAGACCCAGTACTTC; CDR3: CASSRIAGGPETQYF
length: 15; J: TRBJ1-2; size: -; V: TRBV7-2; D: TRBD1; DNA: TGTGCCAGCAGCTCCAGGACAGGGGTTAACTATGGCTACACCTTC; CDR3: CASSSRTGVNYGYTF
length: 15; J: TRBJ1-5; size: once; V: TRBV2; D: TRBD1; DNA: TGTGCCAGCAGTCGGGACAGGGGGTGGGGTCAGCCCCAGCATTTT; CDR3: CASSRDRGWGQPQHF
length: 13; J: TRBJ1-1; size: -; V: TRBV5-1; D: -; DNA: TGCGCCAGCAGCAGGGACACCGGCACTGAAGCTTTCTTT; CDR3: CASSRDTGTEAFF
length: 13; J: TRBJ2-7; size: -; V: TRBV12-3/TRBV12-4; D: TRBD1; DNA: TGTGCCAGCACCCGGACAGGGGACTACGAGCAGTACTTC; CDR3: CASTRTGDYEQYF
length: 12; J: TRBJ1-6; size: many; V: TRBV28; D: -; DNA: TGTGCCAGCAGTCCCCCCCGGGGACCCCTCCACTTT; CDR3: CASSPPRGPLHF
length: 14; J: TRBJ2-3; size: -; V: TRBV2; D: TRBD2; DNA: TGTGCCAGCAATTTAGCGGGGAAAACAGATACGCAGTATTTT; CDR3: CASNLAGKTDTQYF
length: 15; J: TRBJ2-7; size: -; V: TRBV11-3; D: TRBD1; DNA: TGTGCCAGCAGCACCGGACAGGGACAAAACTACGAGCAGTACTTC; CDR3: CASSTGQGQNYEQYF
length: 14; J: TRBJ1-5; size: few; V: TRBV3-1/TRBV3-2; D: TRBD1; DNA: TGTGCCAGCAGCTCCGGGACAGGGACACAGCCCCAGCATTTT; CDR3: CASSSGTGTQPQHF
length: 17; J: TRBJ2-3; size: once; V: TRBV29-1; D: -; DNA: TGCAGCACCCTTGAATGGGCGGGGGCCTCTAGCACAGATACGCAGTATTTT; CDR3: CSTLEWAGASSTDTQYF
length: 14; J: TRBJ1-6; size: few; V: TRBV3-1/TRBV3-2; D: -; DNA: TGTGCCAGCAGCCAAGCCGCTAGTAATTCACCCCTCCACTTT; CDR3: CASSQAASNSPLHF
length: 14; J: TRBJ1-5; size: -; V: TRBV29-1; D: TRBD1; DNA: TGCAGCGTTGGTGGACAGGGAAGCAATCAGCCCCAGCATTTT; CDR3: CSVGGQGSNQPQHF
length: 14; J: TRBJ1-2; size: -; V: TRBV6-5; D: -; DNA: TGTGCCAGCACCCCCCGTGGGGGGGTATTAGGCTACACCTTC; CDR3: CASTPRGGVLGYTF
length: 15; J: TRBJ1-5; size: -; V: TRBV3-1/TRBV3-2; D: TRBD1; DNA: TGTGCCAGCAGCCCCGGGACAGGCCGCAATCAGCCCCAGCATTTT; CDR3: CASSPGTGRNQPQHF
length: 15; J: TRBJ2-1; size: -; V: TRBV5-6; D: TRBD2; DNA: TGTGCCAGCAGCTTGGCGGGTAGCGGGAGAGATGAGCAGTTCTTC; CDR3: CASSLAGSGRDEQFF
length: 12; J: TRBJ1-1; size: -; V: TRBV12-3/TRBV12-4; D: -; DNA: TGTGCCAGCAGATACAGGGTCACTGAAGCTTTCTTT; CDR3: CASRYRVTEAFF
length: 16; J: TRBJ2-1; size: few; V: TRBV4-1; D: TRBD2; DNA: TGCGCCAGCAGCCAAGTGGCTAGCGGGAGTAACAATGAGCAGTTCTTC; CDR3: CASSQVASGSNNEQFF
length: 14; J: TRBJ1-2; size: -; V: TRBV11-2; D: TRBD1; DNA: TGTGCCAGCAGCCCGGACAGGGCTTTTTTTGGCTACACCTTC; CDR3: CASSPDRAFFGYTF
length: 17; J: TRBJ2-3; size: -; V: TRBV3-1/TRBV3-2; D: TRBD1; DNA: TGTGCCAGCAGCCACCTAAATTGGGACAGGAACACAGATACGCAGTATTTT; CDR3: CASSHLNWDRNTDTQYF
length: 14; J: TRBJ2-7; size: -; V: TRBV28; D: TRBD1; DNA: TGTGCCAGCAGTCCAGGGGGCGCTAGGTACGAGCAGTACTTC; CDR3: CASSPGGARYEQYF
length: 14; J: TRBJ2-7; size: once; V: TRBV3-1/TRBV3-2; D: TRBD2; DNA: TGTGCCAGCAGCCGCCGGGGGGGTGAGGGCGAGCAGTACTTC; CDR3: CASSRRGGEGEQYF
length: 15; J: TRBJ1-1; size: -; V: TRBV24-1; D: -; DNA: TGTGCCACCAGTGACAGAGACAGTGGAGACACTGAAGCTTTCTTT; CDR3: CATSDRDSGDTEAFF
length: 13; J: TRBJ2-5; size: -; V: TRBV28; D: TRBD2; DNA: TGTGCCAGCAGCGTTGGGACTAAAGAGACCCAGTACTTC; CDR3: CASSVGTKETQYF
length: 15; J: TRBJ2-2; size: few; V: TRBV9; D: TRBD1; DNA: TGTGCCAGCAAAGCTGGGACAGCGAACACCGGGGAGCTGTTTTTT; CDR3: CASKAGTANTGELFF
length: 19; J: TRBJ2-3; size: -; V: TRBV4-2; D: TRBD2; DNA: TGTGCCAGCAGCCAAGATCGGTTGCTAGCGGGGGATGTCACAGATACGCAGTATTTT; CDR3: CASSQDRLLAGDVTDTQYF
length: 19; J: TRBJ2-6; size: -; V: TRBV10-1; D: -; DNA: TGCGCCAGCAGTGAGTCTTTATCGGGGTTGAGCTCTGGGGCCAACGTCCTGACTTTC; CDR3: CASSESLSGLSSGANVLTF
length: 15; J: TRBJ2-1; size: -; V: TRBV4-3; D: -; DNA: TGCGCCAGCAGCCAAGATCTTCCAAATAGCTATGAGCAGTTCTTC; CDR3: CASSQDLPNSYEQFF
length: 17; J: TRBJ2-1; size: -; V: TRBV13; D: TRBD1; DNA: TGTGCCAGCAGCCCGGGACAGGGTGTTCTTTTGGGCAATGAGCAGTTCTTC; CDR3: CASSPGQGVLLGNEQFF
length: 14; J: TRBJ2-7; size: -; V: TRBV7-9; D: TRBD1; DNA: TGTGCCAGCAGCCCGGGACAGGGGGCTTCTGGGCAGTACTTC; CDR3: CASSPGQGASGQYF
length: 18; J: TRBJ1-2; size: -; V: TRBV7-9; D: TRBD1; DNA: TGTGCCAGCAGCGTCACCACAGGGGGCGCATACTCCCCTCATGGCTACACCTTC; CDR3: CASSVTTGGAYSPHGYTF
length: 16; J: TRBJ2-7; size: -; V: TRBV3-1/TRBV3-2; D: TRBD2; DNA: TGTGCCAGCAGCCAAGATTTAGCGGGGGGTACCTACGAGCAGTACTTC; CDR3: CASSQDLAGGTYEQYF
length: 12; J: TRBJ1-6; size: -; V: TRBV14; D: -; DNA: TGTGCCAGCAGCCAAGGCGGCCAGACCCTCCACTTT; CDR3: CASSQGGQTLHF
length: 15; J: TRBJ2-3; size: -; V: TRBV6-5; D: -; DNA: TGTGCCAGCAGTTATTTCGGGGGTTCGGCAGATACGCAGTATTTT; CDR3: CASSYFGGSADTQYF
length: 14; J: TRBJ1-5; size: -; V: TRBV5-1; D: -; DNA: TGCGCCAGCAGCTTAGGAGGGAACAATCAGCCCCAGCATTTT; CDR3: CASSLGGNNQPQHF
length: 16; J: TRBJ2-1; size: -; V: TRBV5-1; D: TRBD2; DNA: TGCGCCAGCAGCTTGACCGGGACTAGCGGGGTTGGTGAGCAGTTCTTC; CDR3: CASSLTGTSGVGEQFF
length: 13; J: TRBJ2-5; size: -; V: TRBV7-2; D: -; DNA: TGTGCCAGCAGCTTAGCGAGCCAAGAGACCCAGTACTTC; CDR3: CASSLASQETQYF
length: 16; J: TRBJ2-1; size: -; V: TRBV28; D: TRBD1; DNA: TGTGCCAGCAGTCCTAACGGACAGGGGGCCGACAATGAGCAGTTCTTC; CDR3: CASSPNGQGADNEQFF
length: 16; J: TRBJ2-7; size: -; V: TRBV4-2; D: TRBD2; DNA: TGTGCCAGCAGCCAAGATCGAAGCGGGAGGGCCCCCGAGCAGTACTTC; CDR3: CASSQDRSGRAPEQYF
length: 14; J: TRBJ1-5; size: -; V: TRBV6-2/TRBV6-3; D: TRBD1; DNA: TGTGCCAGCACCCCTGGAGGGGGCACCCAGCCCCAGCATTTT; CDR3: CASTPGGGTQPQHF
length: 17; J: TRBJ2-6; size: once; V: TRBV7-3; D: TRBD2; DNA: TGTGCCAGCAGCTTGGCGGGGGGACGCTCTGGGGCCAACGTCCTGACTTTC; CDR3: CASSLAGGRSGANVLTF